The source of this T cell receptor beta chain is a study of regulatory T cells in long-lasting Graves disease. This sample's time point: persistent/refractory GD, antithyroid drugs over 5 years with positive TRAb. Isolated PBMC RNA provided the starting material for the TCR library. The authors drew patients from an endocrinology department in Xi'an, China. The sample holds many counts of this clonotype. Researchers made TCR beta libraries by using iRepertoire HTBI primers and running Arm-PCR on CDR3 regions. MiXCR, run by TCRdb on the multiplex PCR reads, gives a single entry per CDR3 protein. The table shows fewer than 450,000 distinct CDR3 sequences, with less than 25% occurring only once. Germline lookup yields CDR1 MDHEN and CDR2 SYDVKM. Between the trimmed V and J ends, which lost 3 bases and 1 base, there was a span of 19 bases. The CDR3 sequence is 18 residues long.

The sequence was collected from a female donor with Graves disease. The sequenced sample was peripheral blood mononuclear cells (PBMCs), obtained when the disease was refractory, from a patient treated with antithyroid drugs. This chain joins TRBV28 and TRBJ1-5; maybe TRBD1 (5 bases). In DNA form, the CDR3 reads TGTGCCAGCAGTTTTGTGGCAGGGTTAGTGTCCAGCAATCAGCCCCAGCATTTT. It translates to CASSFVAGLVSSNQPQHF.